This TCR beta chain was observed in a study of blood T cells in healthy people across ages. With each sample, at least 5.5 micrograms of total RNA were extracted. Turning to this clonotype: A junction end diverges from the germline sequence, so it may reflect a read error.

The germline V gene has CDR1 SGHDN and CDR2 FVKESK. The CDR3 contains 15 residues. The second PCR ran roughly 6 to 12 cycles with a sample-barcoded 5' primer and J-beta primers. TCRdb re-analysed the 5' RACE reads in MiXCR, keeping a single row per CDR3 protein. The sample lists about a million distinct CDR3 sequences, about two fifths occurring once. Material for sequencing was blood. This TCR came from a man aged 18 to 30 in good health. This rearrangement joins TRBV14 to TRBJ1-1, with TRBD1 as a possible D gene (5 bases). CDR3 bases: TGTGCCGGCAGCGTCATTGGGACCATGAACACTGAAGCTTTCTTT. It is translated as CAGSVIGTMNTEAFF.